This is a list of T cell receptor beta chains from one sample in a study of blood T cell repertoires in COVID-19. Repertoires were generated with immunoSEQ multiplex PCR, while TCRdb's copy carries only in-frame clones and drops some. This sample has 140,000 or so clones, with around nine tenths found just once. Sequenced input: peripheral blood. The receptors shown here come from a human donor in a cohort sampled during active COVID-19. Each CDR3 is given with its conserved first and last residue. D genes are given only for firm matches. Clone size is shown for a subset of rows, as once, few, many or a class of expanded clone.

DNA	CDR3	J	V	D	size
TGTGCCAGCAGCCAGGCAGGGTGGACTGAAGCTTTCTTT	CASSQAGWTEAFF	TRBJ1-1	TRBV27	NA	NA
TGTGCCAGCAGCTCCGCCGGGACAGGGAACACTGAAGCTTTCTTT	CASSSAGTGNTEAFF	TRBJ1-1	TRBV13	TRBD1	NA
TGTGCCAGCAGTGCGGGGGGGCGGGAGACCCAGTACTTC	CASSAGGRETQYF	TRBJ2-5	TRBV28	TRBD2	few
TGTGCCAGCAGTCATACAGGGGCTGATCAGCCCCAGCATTTT	CASSHTGADQPQHF	TRBJ1-5	TRBV27	TRBD1	NA
TGTGCCAGCAGTTCCTTACTCCGGGACAGGGAACCGGGAGAGACCCAGTACTTC	CASSSLLRDREPGETQYF	TRBJ2-5	TRBV27	TRBD1	NA
TGCGCCACTACGCTTGGAGATGGGACAAACTACAATGAGCAGTTCTTC	CATTLGDGTNYNEQFF	TRBJ2-1	TRBV5-1	NA	NA
TGTGCCAGCAGTTTATGGGCAGTAAACACCGGGGAGCTGTTTTTT	CASSLWAVNTGELFF	TRBJ2-2	TRBV28	NA	NA
TGCGCCAGCAGGTATCAGGGGAATGAGCAGTTCTTC	CASRYQGNEQFF	TRBJ2-1	TRBV5-1	NA	once
TGCGCCAGCAGCTCGACTAGCCCGGACAATGAGCAGTTCTTC	CASSSTSPDNEQFF	TRBJ2-1	TRBV5-1	TRBD2	NA
TGTGCCAGCAGCTTACGAGGGGGCAAAGATACGCAGTATTTT	CASSLRGGKDTQYF	TRBJ2-3	TRBV7-3	TRBD1	NA
TGTGCCAGCAGCCACACCCGCCTCCCAGCGAATGAGCAGTTCTTC	CASSHTRLPANEQFF	TRBJ2-1	TRBV3-1/TRBV3-2	NA	NA
TGTGCCAGTAGTATAGAATCCTGGGGAGACAATCAGCCCCAGCATTTT	CASSIESWGDNQPQHF	TRBJ1-5	TRBV19	NA	few
TGCGCCAGCAGCCAAGAGGCCGTTAACTATGGCTACACCTTC	CASSQEAVNYGYTF	TRBJ1-2	TRBV4-1	NA	NA
TGTGCCAGCAGCCCGCGGGGGAACCTCCCTCAAGAGACCCAGTACTTC	CASSPRGNLPQETQYF	TRBJ2-5	TRBV7-2	TRBD2	NA
TGTGCCAGCAGCGAAACAGGGGGCATAGAGACCCAGTACTTC	CASSETGGIETQYF	TRBJ2-5	TRBV7-3	TRBD1	NA
TGCAGTGCTAGTGGGGACACTAACACTGAAGCTTTCTTT	CSASGDTNTEAFF	TRBJ1-1	TRBV20-1	NA	NA
TGTGCCAGCAGCTTGGCCGGGACAGCGAAAGAGACCCAGTACTTC	CASSLAGTAKETQYF	TRBJ2-5	TRBV7-2	TRBD1	NA
TGCGCCAGCAGCTTGTCGGGAGGGCCTGAGAATGAGCAGTTCTTC	CASSLSGGPENEQFF	TRBJ2-1	TRBV5-1	TRBD2	NA
TGTGCCAGCAGCCAATACAGGAACACTGAAGCTTTCTTT	CASSQYRNTEAFF	TRBJ1-1	TRBV7-2	NA	NA
TGTGCCAGCAGTGCGACAGGGATAAGCAATCAGCCCCAGCATTTT	CASSATGISNQPQHF	TRBJ1-5	TRBV28	TRBD1	NA
TGTGCCAGCAGTAAGGGGCATAGAAACACTGAAGCTTTCTTT	CASSKGHRNTEAFF	TRBJ1-1	TRBV27	NA	NA
TGTGCCAGCAGCCTCACCACAGGGGGCATAAACACCGGGGAGCTGTTTTTT	CASSLTTGGINTGELFF	TRBJ2-2	TRBV7-2	TRBD1	NA
TGCGCCAGCAGCTCCCTAGGGGGTTTCACCGGGGAGCTGTTTTTT	CASSSLGGFTGELFF	TRBJ2-2	TRBV5-1	NA	NA
TGTGCCAGCAGTTTTCTCACAGCCACCATTCAGCCCCAGCATTTT	CASSFLTATIQPQHF	TRBJ1-5	TRBV6-5	NA	NA
TGTGCCAGCAGCCGGGGAGAGACCCAGTACTTC	CASSRGETQYF	TRBJ2-5	TRBV5-4	NA	NA
TGTGCCAGTAGTAGAGCAGGGGGCCGTTACGAGCAGTACTTC	CASSRAGGRYEQYF	TRBJ2-7	TRBV19	TRBD1	NA
TGTGCCAGCAGCCCCGGGAATAATCAGCCCCAGCATTTT	CASSPGNNQPQHF	TRBJ1-5	TRBV28	NA	NA
TGTGCCAGCAGCCAAGATGCGGGGTTCGGGGAGCTGTTTTTT	CASSQDAGFGELFF	TRBJ2-2	TRBV3-1/TRBV3-2	NA	NA
TGCAGTGCTAGTAAGGGGGCCCAGTCGTACGAGCAGTACTTC	CSASKGAQSYEQYF	TRBJ2-7	TRBV20-1	TRBD1	NA
TGTGCCAGCTCACTTGCGACAGGGGGTTCTGAAAAACTGTTTTTT	CASSLATGGSEKLFF	TRBJ1-4	TRBV18	TRBD1	NA
TGTGCCAGCAGCTTAGTCGGACTAGCGGGGGGGCCGTACAATGAGCAGTTCTTC	CASSLVGLAGGPYNEQFF	TRBJ2-1	TRBV7-8	TRBD2	NA
TGTGCCAGTAGTATGGGGGGGACTAATGAAAAACTGTTTTTT	CASSMGGTNEKLFF	TRBJ1-4	TRBV19	NA	few
TGCGCCAGCAGCCTAGCCGGGACAGAAGGGGAAAAACTGTTTTTT	CASSLAGTEGEKLFF	TRBJ1-4	TRBV4-1	TRBD1	few
TGCGCCAGCAGCCCCCCGGGACAGTCTAGAGAGACCCAGTACTTC	CASSPPGQSRETQYF	TRBJ2-5	TRBV5-1	TRBD1	NA
TGCGCCAGCAGCGCCTCCGGGACAGGGGCCTACGAGCAGTACTTC	CASSASGTGAYEQYF	TRBJ2-7	TRBV4-1	TRBD1	once
TGTTATACCGAGTCGTACAATGAGCAGTTCTTC	CYTESYNEQFF	TRBJ2-1	TRBV28	NA	NA
TGTGCCAGCAGTCCAGGGTTTTCGGGGGAGCTGTTTTTT	CASSPGFSGELFF	TRBJ2-2	TRBV2	NA	NA
TGCGCCAGCAGCCCCGGGACTAGCGCCTACGAGCAGTACTTC	CASSPGTSAYEQYF	TRBJ2-7	TRBV5-1	TRBD2	NA
TGTGCCAGCAGTTTAGGGCAGGTCCGCAATCAGCCCCAGCATTTT	CASSLGQVRNQPQHF	TRBJ1-5	TRBV28	NA	NA
TGTGCCAGCAGTCTGAAGGGGGCAGACTATGGCTACACCTTC	CASSLKGADYGYTF	TRBJ1-2	TRBV28	TRBD1	NA
TGTGCCAGCAGCGTAGCTTTCGGGAGCCAAGGAGAGACCCAGTACTTC	CASSVAFGSQGETQYF	TRBJ2-5	TRBV9	NA	NA
TGTGCCAGCAGTTACTTGACGGGGGAAGCGGCCGGGGAGCTGTTTTTT	CASSYLTGEAAGELFF	TRBJ2-2	TRBV6-6	NA	NA
TGTGCCAGTAGATGGGACAGGTCTAGCAATCAGCCCCAGCATTTT	CASRWDRSSNQPQHF	TRBJ1-5	TRBV19	TRBD1	NA
TGTGCCAGCACCCCCCTGGAAGGGGCCGAGCAGTACTTC	CASTPLEGAEQYF	TRBJ2-7	TRBV27	NA	NA
TGTGCCACCAGTGATGTGGACTCCTGGCAGTATTTT	CATSDVDSWQYF	TRBJ2-3	TRBV24-1	NA	NA
TGTGCCAGCTCACCACCGGGACTAGCGGAGACCCAGTACTTC	CASSPPGLAETQYF	TRBJ2-5	TRBV18	TRBD2	NA
TGTGCCAGCAGTCCCGGGGTCCAGCCCCAGCATTTT	CASSPGVQPQHF	TRBJ1-5	TRBV28	NA	once
TGTGCCAGCAGCTTAGGGCTTAGTAACGAAAAACTGTTTTTT	CASSLGLSNEKLFF	TRBJ1-4	TRBV13	NA	NA
TGTGCCATCAGTGACCGAGGGGGACGGGAGACCCAGTACTTC	CAISDRGGRETQYF	TRBJ2-5	TRBV10-3	NA	NA
TGTGCTAGTGGGCAAATCAGCGGGAGTAGCTATGAGCAGTTCTTC	CASGQISGSSYEQFF	TRBJ2-1	TRBV12-5	TRBD2	NA
TGTGCCAGCAGTCGGGACACTAACACCGGGGAGCTGTTTTTT	CASSRDTNTGELFF	TRBJ2-2	TRBV6-7	NA	NA
TGTGCCAGCAGTGAAGCGCTTCGGACAGTTTCCCGCGGCTACACCTTC	CASSEALRTVSRGYTF	TRBJ1-2	TRBV6-1	NA	few
TGTGCCAGCAGCAAGTGGGGGGCGAACACCGGGGAGCTGTTTTTT	CASSKWGANTGELFF	TRBJ2-2	TRBV6-2/TRBV6-3	NA	NA